This T cell receptor (beta chain) was documented in a study of blood T cell repertoires in COVID-19. Study at large: COVID-19 samples collected from the United States, Italy and Spain covered acute and convalescent phases.

Germline V gene sequence: CDR1 SQVTM, CDR2 ANQGSEA. With 4 bases removed from V and 9 bases from J, the gap between germline ends came to 19 bases. There are 14 residues in the CDR3. The assay was immunoSEQ multiplex PCR, and TCRdb's table has in-frame clones only and misses some. The sample holds 75,000 to 95,000 clones; about four fifths are singletons and the top ten take approximately 5%. The source is a woman of 80 years or more with active or convalescent COVID-19. This chain links TRBV29-1 with TRBJ2-1, with D possibly being TRBD2 (5 bases). Sequencing was performed on peripheral blood. The CDR3 here is CSVAPLVGSGEQFF. The CDR3 DNA is TGCAGCGTTGCTCCCTTAGTGGGAAGCGGTGAGCAGTTCTTC.